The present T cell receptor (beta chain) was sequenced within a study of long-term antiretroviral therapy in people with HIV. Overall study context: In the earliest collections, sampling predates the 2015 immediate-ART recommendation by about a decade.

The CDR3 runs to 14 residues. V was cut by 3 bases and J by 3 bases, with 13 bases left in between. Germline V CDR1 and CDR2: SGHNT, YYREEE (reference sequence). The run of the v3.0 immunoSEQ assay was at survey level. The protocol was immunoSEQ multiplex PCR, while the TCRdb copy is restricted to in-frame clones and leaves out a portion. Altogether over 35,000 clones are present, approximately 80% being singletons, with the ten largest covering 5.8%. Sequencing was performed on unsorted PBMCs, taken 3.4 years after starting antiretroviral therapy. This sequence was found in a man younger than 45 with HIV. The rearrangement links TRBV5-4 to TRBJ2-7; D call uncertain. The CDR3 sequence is CASSSLGTDYEQYF. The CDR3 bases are TGTGCCAGCAGCTCCCTCGGTACAGACTACGAGCAGTACTTC.